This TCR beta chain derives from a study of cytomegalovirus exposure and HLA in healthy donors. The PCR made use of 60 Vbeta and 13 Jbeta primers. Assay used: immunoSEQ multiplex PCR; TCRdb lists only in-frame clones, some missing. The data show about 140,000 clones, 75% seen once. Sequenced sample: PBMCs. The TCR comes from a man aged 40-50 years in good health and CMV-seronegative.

The CDR3 sequence is CASSPTSYEQYF. DNA of the CDR3: TGTGCCAGCTCACCAACTTCCTACGAGCAGTACTTC. This chain connects TRBV18 to TRBJ2-7, with D unclear. The CDR3 length is 12 residues. Germline values: CDR1 KGHSH, CDR2 LQKENI. Trimming took off 2 bases at V and 1 base at J, with 3 bases between the two ends.